This entry describes one TCR beta chain. The source of the sample is a study of molecular identifiers for immune sequencing clone quantification. Both previously described methods and listed TCR primers were employed to make bulk TCR libraries. TCRdb re-derived calls from the PCR reads in MiXCR, one entry per CDR3 protein. Of around 100,000 distinct CDR3 sequences listed, 35% are singletons. Using a CD8+CD4-CCR7+CD45RA+ phenotype, naive CD8 T cells were sorted. This clonotype originated in a human donor in good health. Some libraries in this study had Jurkat cell RNA spiked in. The specimen sequenced was naive CD8+ T cells from blood, with Jurkat cell RNA spiked in. Subset here: FACS-sorted CD8+CD4-CCR7+CD45RA+ naive T cells.

The CDR3 DNA reads TGTGCCAGTAGTCCCGGGACAGGGAGCTCCTACGAGCAGTACTTC. Translating gives CASSPGTGSSYEQYF. The genes are TRBV19 and TRBJ2-7; TRBD1 matches 9 bases. Germline V gene sequence: CDR1 LNHDA, CDR2 SQIVND (reference sequence). The J segment lost 0 bases and the V segment lost 5 bases, leaving 5 bases of the junction unmatched. The CDR3 sequence is 15 residues long.